The 7 T cell receptor beta chains below all came from one sample that was sequenced in a study of blood T cell repertoires in COVID-19. Clones were read by immunoSEQ multiplex PCR, and TCRdb kept only the in-frame ones, dropping some. The data hold over 150,000 clones, with roughly 84% observed a single time. Input material: peripheral blood. These receptors were obtained from a woman aged 55 to 70 with acute or convalescent COVID-19.

The genes are TRBV6-1 and TRBJ1-6; a weak D match, TRBD1 (5 bases). There are 16 residues in the CDR3. V was shortened by 4 bases and J by 6 bases, with 16 bases between the two germline ends. CDR1 and CDR2 from the germline V gene are MNHNS and SASEGT. CDR3 sequence reads: CASSADWRGSNSPLHF. The CDR3 bases are TGTGCCAGCAGTGCAGACTGGAGGGGTAGTAATTCACCCCTCCACTTT.

The chain uses TRBV3-1 (or the pseudogene TRBV3-2) and TRBJ2-3, with TRBD2 matching over 9 bases. V was pared by 3 bases and J by 9 bases, with 7 bases of the junction left unmatched. The CDR3 extends over 14 amino acids. Germline V gene lookup returns CDR1 LGHDT and CDR2 YNNKEL (reference sequence). The CDR3 sequence is CASSHGGGAWTQYF. The CDR3 region has the DNA TGTGCCAGCAGCCACGGCGGGGGGGCGTGGACGCAGTATTTT.

This clone is a singleton in its sample. The chain couples TRBV6-5 to TRBJ2-7; maybe TRBD1 (5 bases). Germline V gives CDR1 MNHEY, CDR2 SVGAGI. The CDR3 spans 14 residues. Trimming removed 5 bases from V and 0 bases from J, with 11 bases in between. CDR3 amino acids: CASSQQADSYEQYF. CDR3 bases: TGTGCCAGCAGTCAACAGGCCGACTCCTACGAGCAGTACTTC.

In its sample, this clone was seen a few times. This sequence joins TRBV7-9 and TRBJ2-2; TRBD1 might be the D (6 bases). CDR1 is SEHNR and CDR2 is FQNEAQ in the germline V gene (reference sequence). The V and J ends lost 4 bases and 1 base respectively, with 10 bases between them. CDR3 size: 15 residues. The CDR3 DNA is TGTGCCAGCAGCTCACCGGGACAGAACACCGGGGAGCTGTTTTTT. It yields the protein CASSSPGQNTGELFF.

The V call is TRBV7-2, the J call TRBJ2-5; the D gene is possibly TRBD2 (5 bases). Germline V gene sequence: CDR1 SGHTA, CDR2 FQGNSA. This CDR3 comprises 14 residues. Trimming pared 2 bases from V and 1 base from J, leaving 8 bases between. The CDR3 DNA reads as TGTGCCAGCAGCTTACATCGGGGCCAAGAGACCCAGTACTTC. It translates to CASSLHRGQETQYF.

The chain employs TRBV7-9 and TRBJ1-4; no firm D call. V shed 6 bases and J shed 0 bases, with 11 bases lying between them. The CDR3 loop spans 15 amino acids. In germline, CDR1 is SEHNR, CDR2 FQNEAQ (reference sequence). The CDR3 coding sequence is TGTGCCAGCAGTCCTGACACATCAACTAATGAAAAACTGTTTTTT. Translation gives CASSPDTSTNEKLFF. Full variable domain (remainder filled in from reference TRBV7-9 and TRBJ1-4): DTGVSQNPRHKITKRGQNVTFRCDPISEHNRLYWYRQTLGQGPEFLTYFQNEAQLEKSRLLSDRFSAERPKGSFSTLEIQRTEQGDSAMYLCASSPDTSTNEKLFFGSGTQLSVL.

This chain joins TRBV6-4 and TRBJ2-3; possible D gene TRBD1, 6 bases. Germline V CDR1 and CDR2: MRHNA, SNTAGT. The CDR3 runs to 17 residues. Trimming took 0 bases from V and 0 from J, leaving 13 bases between them. CDR3 sequence: CASSDSGHGSSTDTQYF. The CDR3 nucleotides are TGTGCCAGCAGTGACTCGGGACACGGTAGTAGCACAGATACGCAGTATTTT.